This TCR beta chain comes out of a study of blood T cell repertoires in COVID-19. Study-wide background: The analysed material was cDNA or gDNA that came from T cells, B-cell-depleted T cells, or PBMCs.

Generated by immunoSEQ multiplex PCR, the TCRdb table keeps only in-frame clones and is missing some. The table has 180,000 or so clones, roughly 83% seen once. This CDR3 is 15 amino acids long. Germline CDR1 and CDR2: LGHNA and YNFKEQ. V gave up 1 base and J gave up 6 bases; unmatched junction bases: 4. The age range of participants was about 18 to 100 years, with residence in approximately 25 US areas. What the recovered Cohort 3 donors had was two negative PCRs, clearance, or symptom resolution. This rearrangement joins TRBV4-2 to TRBJ2-1; 9 nucleotides agree with TRBD2. Material: PBMCs or T cells enriched from blood (not recorded which). This clonotype originated in a woman between 55 and 75 years old who had recovered from COVID-19. The CDR3 DNA reads TGTGCCAGCAGCCAAGGACTAGCGGTCTCCAATGAGCAGTTCTTC. It codes for CASSQGLAVSNEQFF.